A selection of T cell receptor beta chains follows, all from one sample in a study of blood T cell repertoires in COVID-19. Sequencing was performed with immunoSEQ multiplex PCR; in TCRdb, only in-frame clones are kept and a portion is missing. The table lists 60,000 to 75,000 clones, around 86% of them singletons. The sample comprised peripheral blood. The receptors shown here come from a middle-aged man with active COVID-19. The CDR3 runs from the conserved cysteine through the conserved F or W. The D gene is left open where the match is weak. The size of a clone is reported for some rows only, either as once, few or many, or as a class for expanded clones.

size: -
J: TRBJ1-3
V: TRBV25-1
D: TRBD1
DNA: TGTGCCAGCAGGAGGGACAGGGCTTCTGGAAACACCATATATTTT
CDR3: CASRRDRASGNTIYF

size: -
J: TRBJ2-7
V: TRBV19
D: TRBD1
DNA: TGTGCCAGTAGTAAAGGACAGGGAAGACTAGCCTACGAGCAGTACTTC
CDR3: CASSKGQGRLAYEQYF

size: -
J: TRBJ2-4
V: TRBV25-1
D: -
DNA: TGTGCCAGCAGTGGGAGAGAGGGGGTGAAAAACATTCAGTACTTC
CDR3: CASSGREGVKNIQYF

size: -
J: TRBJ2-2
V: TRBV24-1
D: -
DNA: TGTGCCACCAGTGATCCCAGGGAGGACGCGAACACCGGGGAGCTGTTTTTT
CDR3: CATSDPREDANTGELFF

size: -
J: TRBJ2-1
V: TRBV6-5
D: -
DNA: TGTGCCAGCCAAAACGGGAGAGTGTACAATGAGCAGTTCTTC
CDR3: CASQNGRVYNEQFF

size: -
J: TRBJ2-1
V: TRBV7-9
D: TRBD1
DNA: TGTGCCAGCAGCTTAGACAGGGGGCGCAGCGATGAGCAGTTCTTC
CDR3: CASSLDRGRSDEQFF

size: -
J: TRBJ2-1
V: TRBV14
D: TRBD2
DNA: TGTGCCAGCAGCCAAGATGGACTAGCTGAGGAGCAGTTCTTC
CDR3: CASSQDGLAEEQFF

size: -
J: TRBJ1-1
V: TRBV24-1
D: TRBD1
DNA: TGTGCCACCAGTGATTCTAACAGGGGATTCCCTGAAGCTTTCTTT
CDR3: CATSDSNRGFPEAFF

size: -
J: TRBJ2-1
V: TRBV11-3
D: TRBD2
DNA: TGTGCCAGCAGTTTAACCGGGACTAGCTTATCCGAGCAGTTCTTC
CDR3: CASSLTGTSLSEQFF

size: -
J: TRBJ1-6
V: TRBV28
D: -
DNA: TGTGCCAGCAGCCCCCAAAGCGATTCACCCCTCCACTTT
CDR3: CASSPQSDSPLHF

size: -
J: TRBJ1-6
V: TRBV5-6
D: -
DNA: TGTGCCAGCAGCTTTAGGGGCAGGGCTAACTATAATTCACCCCTCCACTTT
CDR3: CASSFRGRANYNSPLHF

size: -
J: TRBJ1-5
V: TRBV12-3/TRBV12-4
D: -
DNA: TGTGCCAGCACCGGGTCGGCTCAGCCCCAGCATTTT
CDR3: CASTGSAQPQHF

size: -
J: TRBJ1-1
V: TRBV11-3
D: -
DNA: TGTGCCAGCAGCCCGGAAAGTAACAGATACACTGAAGCTTTCTTT
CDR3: CASSPESNRYTEAFF

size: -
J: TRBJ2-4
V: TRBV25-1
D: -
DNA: TGTGCCAGCAGTGACCCTAGAGCGGGCCTCAAAAACATTCAGTACTTC
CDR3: CASSDPRAGLKNIQYF

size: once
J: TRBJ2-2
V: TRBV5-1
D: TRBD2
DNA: TGCGCCAGCCTACCCGGGACTAGCGGGAGAGGCACCGGGGAGCTGTTTTTT
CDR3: CASLPGTSGRGTGELFF

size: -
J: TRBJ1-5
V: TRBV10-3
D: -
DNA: TGTGCCATCAGTGAGTCAGGGGCCAGCAATCAGCCCCAGCATTTT
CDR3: CAISESGASNQPQHF

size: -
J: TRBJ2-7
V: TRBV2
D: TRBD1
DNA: TGTGCCAGCGGTAGGGGACAGGGTGAGTCCGAGCAGTACTTC
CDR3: CASGRGQGESEQYF

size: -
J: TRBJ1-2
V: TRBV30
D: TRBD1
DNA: TGTGCCTGGAGTCAAAGGGGGCCTGGCTACACCTTC
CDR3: CAWSQRGPGYTF

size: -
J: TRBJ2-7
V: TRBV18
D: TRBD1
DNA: TGTGCCAGCTCACTCGGACAGGGCTACGAGCAGTACTTC
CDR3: CASSLGQGYEQYF

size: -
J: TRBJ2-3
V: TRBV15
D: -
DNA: TGTGCCACCAGCAAGGACTACTCTAGCACAGATACGCAGTATTTT
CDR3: CATSKDYSSTDTQYF

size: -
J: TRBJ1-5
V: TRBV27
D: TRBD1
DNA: TGTGCCAGCAGTTTATCGACAGGGGGCAATCAGCCCCAGCATTTT
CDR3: CASSLSTGGNQPQHF

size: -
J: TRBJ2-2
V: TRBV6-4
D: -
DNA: TGTGCCAGCAGTCCCTCGTCGAACACCGGGGAGCTGTTTTTT
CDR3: CASSPSSNTGELFF

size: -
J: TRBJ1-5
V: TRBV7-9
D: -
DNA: TGTGCCAGCAGCTCTTCGGGACAAGCTCAGCCCCAGCATTTT
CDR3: CASSSSGQAQPQHF

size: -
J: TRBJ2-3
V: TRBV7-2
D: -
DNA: TGTGCCAGCAGCAAAGGGCACCCAGGGGCCAGCACAGATACGCAGTATTTT
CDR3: CASSKGHPGASTDTQYF

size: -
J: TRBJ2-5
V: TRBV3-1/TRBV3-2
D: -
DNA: TGTGCCAGCTCAGACCGGGTTGAGACCCAGTACTTC
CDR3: CASSDRVETQYF

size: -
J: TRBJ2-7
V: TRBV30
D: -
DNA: TGTGCCTGGAGTGAACTGCTCGGACTGGGCTACGAGCAGTACTTC
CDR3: CAWSELLGLGYEQYF

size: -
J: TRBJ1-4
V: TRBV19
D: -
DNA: TGTGCCAGTAGTATAGGGTTCAGGGCGTCTAATGAAAAACTGTTTTTT
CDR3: CASSIGFRASNEKLFF